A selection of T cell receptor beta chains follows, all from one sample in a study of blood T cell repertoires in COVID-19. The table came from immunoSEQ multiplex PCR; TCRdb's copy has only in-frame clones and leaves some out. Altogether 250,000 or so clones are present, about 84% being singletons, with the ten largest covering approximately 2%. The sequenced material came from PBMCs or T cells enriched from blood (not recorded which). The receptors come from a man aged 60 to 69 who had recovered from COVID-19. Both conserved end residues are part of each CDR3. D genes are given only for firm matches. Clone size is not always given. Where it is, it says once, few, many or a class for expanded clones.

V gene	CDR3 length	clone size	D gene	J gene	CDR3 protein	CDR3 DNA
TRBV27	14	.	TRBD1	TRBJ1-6	CASRAGTGLSPLHF	TGTGCCAGCAGAGCCGGGACAGGGCTATCACCCCTCCACTTT
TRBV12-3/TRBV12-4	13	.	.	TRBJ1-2	CASRDRTNYGYTF	TGTGCCAGCAGGGACAGAACTAACTATGGCTACACCTTC
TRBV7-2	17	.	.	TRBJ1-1	CASSLSGQTVRNTEAFF	TGTGCCAGCAGCTTATCCGGACAGACGGTTAGGAACACTGAAGCTTTCTTT
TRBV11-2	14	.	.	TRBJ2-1	CASSLSNAYNEQFF	TGTGCCAGCAGCTTATCTAACGCCTACAATGAGCAGTTCTTC
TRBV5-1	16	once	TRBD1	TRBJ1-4	CASSPEPGQRNEKLFF	TGCGCCAGCAGTCCGGAACCGGGACAGAGGAATGAAAAACTGTTTTTT
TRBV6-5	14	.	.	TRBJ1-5	CASRETAENQPQHF	TGTGCCAGCAGAGAGACAGCCGAGAATCAGCCCCAGCATTTT
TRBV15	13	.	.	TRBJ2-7	CATSRGGSYEQYF	TGTGCCACCAGCAGAGGCGGTTCCTACGAGCAGTACTTC
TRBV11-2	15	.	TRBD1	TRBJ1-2	CASSPTQGSNYGYTF	TGTGCCAGCAGCCCGACACAGGGGTCTAACTATGGCTACACCTTC
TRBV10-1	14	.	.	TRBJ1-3	CASSETRARNTIYF	TGCGCCAGCAGTGAAACACGAGCGAGAAACACCATATATTTT
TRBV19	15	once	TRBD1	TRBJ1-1	CASSGPGQMNTEAFF	TGTGCCAGTAGTGGGCCGGGACAGATGAACACTGAAGCTTTCTTT
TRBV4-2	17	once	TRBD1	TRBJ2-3	CASSQSIRGPSTDTQYF	TGTGCCAGCAGCCAATCTATCAGGGGGCCTAGCACAGATACGCAGTATTTT
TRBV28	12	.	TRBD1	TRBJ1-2	CASKGDSYGYTF	TGTGCCAGCAAGGGGGACAGCTATGGCTACACCTTC
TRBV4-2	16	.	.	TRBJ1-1	CASSQVDSDLNTEAFF	TGTGCCAGCAGCCAAGTCGACAGCGATTTGAACACTGAAGCTTTCTTT
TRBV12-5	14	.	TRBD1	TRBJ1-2	CASGLGDRVSGYTF	TGTGCTAGTGGTTTAGGGGACAGGGTTTCTGGCTACACCTTC
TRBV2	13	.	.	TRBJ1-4	CASSDSYDEKLFF	TGTGCCAGCAGTGACAGTTATGATGAAAAACTGTTTTTT
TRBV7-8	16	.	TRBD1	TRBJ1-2	CASSLIPGQGLYGYTF	TGTGCCAGCAGCTTAATCCCGGGACAGGGCCTCTATGGCTACACCTTC
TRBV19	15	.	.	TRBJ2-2	CASTRQTGNTGELFF	TGTGCCAGTACCCGGCAGACAGGGAACACCGGGGAGCTGTTTTTT
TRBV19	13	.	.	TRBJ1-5	CASRGRGNQPQHF	TGTGCCAGCCGAGGGCGGGGCAATCAGCCCCAGCATTTT
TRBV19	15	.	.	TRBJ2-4	CASSPGVIAKNIQYF	TGTGCCAGTAGCCCCGGAGTAATAGCCAAAAACATTCAGTACTTC
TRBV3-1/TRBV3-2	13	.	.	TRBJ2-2	CASGAGPGGELFF	TGTGCCAGCGGGGCAGGGCCTGGTGGGGAGCTGTTTTTT
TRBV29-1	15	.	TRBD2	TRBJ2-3	CSVDRGLASTDTQYF	TGCAGCGTCGATAGAGGACTAGCGAGCACAGATACGCAGTATTTT
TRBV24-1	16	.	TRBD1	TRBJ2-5	CATSGWDRGPWETQYF	TGTGCCACCAGTGGTTGGGACAGGGGGCCGTGGGAGACCCAGTACTTC
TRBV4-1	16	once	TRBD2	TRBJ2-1	CASSQERGGGRNEQFF	TGCGCCAGCAGCCAAGAACGGGGGGGCGGGCGCAATGAGCAGTTCTTC
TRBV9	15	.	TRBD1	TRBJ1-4	CASSAQGTPNEKLFF	TGTGCCAGCAGCGCACAGGGGACGCCTAATGAAAAACTGTTTTTT
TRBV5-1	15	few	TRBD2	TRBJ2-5	CASSLVRGEGETQYF	TGCGCCAGCAGCTTGGTGCGGGGGGAGGGAGAGACCCAGTACTTC